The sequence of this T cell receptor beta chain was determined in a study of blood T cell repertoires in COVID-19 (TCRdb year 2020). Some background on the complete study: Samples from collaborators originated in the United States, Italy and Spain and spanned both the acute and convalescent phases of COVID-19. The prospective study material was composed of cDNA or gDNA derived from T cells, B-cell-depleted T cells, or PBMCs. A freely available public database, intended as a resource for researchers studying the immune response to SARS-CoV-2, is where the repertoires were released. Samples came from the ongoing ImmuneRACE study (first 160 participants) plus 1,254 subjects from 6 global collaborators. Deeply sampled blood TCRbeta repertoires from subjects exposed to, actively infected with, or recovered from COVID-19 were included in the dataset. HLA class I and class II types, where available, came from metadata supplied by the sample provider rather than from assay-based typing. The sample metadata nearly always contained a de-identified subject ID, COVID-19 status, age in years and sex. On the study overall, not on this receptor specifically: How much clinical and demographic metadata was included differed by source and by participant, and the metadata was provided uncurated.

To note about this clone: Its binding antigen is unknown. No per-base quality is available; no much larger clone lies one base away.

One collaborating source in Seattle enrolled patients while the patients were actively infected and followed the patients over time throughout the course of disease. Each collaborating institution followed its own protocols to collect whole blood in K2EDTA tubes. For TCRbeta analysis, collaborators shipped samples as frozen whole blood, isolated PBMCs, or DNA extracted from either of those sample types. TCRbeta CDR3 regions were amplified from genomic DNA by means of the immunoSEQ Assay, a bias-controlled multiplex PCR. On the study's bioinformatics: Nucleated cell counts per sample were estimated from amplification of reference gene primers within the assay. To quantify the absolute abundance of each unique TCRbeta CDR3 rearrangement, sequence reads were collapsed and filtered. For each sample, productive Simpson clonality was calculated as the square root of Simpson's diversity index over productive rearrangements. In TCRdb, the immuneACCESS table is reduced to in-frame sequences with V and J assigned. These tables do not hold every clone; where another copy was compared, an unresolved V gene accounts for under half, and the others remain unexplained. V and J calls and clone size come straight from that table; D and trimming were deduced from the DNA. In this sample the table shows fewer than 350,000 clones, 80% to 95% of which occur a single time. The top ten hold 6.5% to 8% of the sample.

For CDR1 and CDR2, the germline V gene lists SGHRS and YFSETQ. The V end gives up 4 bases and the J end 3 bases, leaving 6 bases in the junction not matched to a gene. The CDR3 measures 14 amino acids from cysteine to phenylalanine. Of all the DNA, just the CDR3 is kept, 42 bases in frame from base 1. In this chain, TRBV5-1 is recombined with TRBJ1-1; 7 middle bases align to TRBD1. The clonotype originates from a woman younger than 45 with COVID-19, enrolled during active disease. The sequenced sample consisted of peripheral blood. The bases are TGCGCCAGCAGCCGGGGACAGTCTGACACTGAAGCTTTCTTT. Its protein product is CASSRGQSDTEAFF.